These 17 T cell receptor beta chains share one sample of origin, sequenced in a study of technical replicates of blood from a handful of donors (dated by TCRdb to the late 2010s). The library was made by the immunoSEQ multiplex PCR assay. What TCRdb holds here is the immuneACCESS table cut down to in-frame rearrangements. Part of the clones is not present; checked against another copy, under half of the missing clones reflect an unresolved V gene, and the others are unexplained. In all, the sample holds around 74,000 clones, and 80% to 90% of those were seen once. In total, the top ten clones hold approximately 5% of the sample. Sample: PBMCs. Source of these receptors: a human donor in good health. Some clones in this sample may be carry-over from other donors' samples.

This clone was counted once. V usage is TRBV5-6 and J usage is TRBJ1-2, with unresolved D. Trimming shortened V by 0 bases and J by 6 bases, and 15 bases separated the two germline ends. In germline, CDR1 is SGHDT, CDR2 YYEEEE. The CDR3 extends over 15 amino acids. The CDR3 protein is CASSLVSVRGDGYTF. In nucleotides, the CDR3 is TGTGCCAGCAGCTTGGTATCGGTCCGCGGGGATGGCTACACCTTC.

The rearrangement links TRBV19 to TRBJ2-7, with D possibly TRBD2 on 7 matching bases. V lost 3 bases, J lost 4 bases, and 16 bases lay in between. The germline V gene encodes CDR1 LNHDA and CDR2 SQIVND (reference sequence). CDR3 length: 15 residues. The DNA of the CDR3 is TGTGCCAGTAGTATTCTCCGGGGGGCTTCGTACGAGCAGTACTTC. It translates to CASSILRGASYEQYF.

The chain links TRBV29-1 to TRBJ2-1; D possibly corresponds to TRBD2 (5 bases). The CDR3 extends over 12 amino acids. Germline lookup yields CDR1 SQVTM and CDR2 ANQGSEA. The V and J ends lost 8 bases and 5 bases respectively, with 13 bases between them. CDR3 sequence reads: CSSGGPDNEQFF. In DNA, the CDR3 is TGCAGCTCTGGAGGTCCGGACAATGAGCAGTTCTTC.

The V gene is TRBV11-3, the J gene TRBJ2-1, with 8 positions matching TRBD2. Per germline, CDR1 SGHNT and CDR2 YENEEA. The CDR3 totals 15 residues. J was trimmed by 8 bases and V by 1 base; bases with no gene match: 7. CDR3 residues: CASSLAVSGIDEQFF. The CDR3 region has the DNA TGTGCCAGCAGCTTAGCGGTTAGCGGGATTGATGAGCAGTTCTTC.

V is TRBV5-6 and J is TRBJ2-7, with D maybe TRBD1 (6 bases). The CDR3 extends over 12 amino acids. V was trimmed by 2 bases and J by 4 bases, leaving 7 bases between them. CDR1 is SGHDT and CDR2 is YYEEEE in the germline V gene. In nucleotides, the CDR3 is TGTGCCAGCAGCTTAGGACAGTACGAGCAGTACTTC. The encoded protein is CASSLGQYEQYF.

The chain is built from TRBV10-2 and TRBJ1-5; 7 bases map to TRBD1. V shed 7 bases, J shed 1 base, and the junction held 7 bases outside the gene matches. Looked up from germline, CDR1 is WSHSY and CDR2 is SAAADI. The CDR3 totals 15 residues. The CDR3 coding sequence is TGCGCCAGCATGGACCCGGGACAGAGCAATCAGCCCCAGCATTTT. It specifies CASMDPGQSNQPQHF.

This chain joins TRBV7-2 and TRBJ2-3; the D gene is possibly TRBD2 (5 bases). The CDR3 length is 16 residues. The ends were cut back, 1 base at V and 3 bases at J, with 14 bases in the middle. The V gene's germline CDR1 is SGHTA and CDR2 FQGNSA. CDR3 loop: CASSLVGEGATDTQYF. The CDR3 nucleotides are TGTGCCAGCAGCTTAGTGGGTGAGGGAGCAACAGATACGCAGTATTTT.

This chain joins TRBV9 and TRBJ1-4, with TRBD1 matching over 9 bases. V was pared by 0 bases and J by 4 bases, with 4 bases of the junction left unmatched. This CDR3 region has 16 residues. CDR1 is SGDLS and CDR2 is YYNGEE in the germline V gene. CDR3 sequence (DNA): TGTGCCAGCAGCGTAGGTTGGGGACAGGGTAATGAAAAACTGTTTTTT. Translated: CASSVGWGQGNEKLFF.

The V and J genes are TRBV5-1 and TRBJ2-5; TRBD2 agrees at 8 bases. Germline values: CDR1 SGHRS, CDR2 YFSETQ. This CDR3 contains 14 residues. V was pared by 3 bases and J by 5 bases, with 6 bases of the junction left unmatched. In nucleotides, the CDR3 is TGCGCCAGCAGCTCGCCGGGGGGGCGGGAGACCCAGTACTTC. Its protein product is CASSSPGGRETQYF.

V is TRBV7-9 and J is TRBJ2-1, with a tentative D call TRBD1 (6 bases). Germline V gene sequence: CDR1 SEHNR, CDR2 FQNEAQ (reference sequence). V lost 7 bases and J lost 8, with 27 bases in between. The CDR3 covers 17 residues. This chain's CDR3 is CASMPAVRRGFSDEQFF. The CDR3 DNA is TGTGCCAGCATGCCGGCGGTTCGCAGGGGTTTTTCGGATGAGCAGTTCTTC.

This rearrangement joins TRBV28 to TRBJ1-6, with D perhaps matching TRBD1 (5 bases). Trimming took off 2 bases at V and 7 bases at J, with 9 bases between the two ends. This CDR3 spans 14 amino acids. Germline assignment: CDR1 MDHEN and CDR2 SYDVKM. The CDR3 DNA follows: TGTGCCAGCAGTTTACTTAACAGGAATTCACCCCTCCACTTT. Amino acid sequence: CASSLLNRNSPLHF.

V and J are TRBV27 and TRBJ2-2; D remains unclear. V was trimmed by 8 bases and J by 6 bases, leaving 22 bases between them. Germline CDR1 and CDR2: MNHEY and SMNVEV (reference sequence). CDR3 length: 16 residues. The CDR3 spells CASVLSEPRSPGELFF. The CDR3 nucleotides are TGTGCCAGCGTCCTGAGTGAACCGAGGAGCCCCGGGGAGCTGTTTTTT.

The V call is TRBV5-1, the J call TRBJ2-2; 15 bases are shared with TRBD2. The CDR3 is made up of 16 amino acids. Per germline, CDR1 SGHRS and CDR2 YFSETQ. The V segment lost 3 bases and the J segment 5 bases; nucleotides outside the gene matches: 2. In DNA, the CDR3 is TGCGCCAGCAGCTCGGGACTAGCGGGGGGTACCGGGGAGCTGTTTTTT. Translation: CASSSGLAGGTGELFF.

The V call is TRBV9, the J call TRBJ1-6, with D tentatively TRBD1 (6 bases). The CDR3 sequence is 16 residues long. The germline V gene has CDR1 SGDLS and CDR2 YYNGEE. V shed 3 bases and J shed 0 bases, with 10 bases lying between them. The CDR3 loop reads CASSADRNSYNSPLHF. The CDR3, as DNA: TGTGCCAGCAGCGCCGACAGGAACTCCTATAATTCACCCCTCCACTTT. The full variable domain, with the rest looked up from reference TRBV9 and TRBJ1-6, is DSGVTQTPKHLITATGQRVTLRCSPRSGDLSVYWYQQSLDQGLQFLIQYYNGEERAKGNILERFSAQQFPDLHSELNLSSLELGDSALYFCASSADRNSYNSPLHFGNGTRLTVT.

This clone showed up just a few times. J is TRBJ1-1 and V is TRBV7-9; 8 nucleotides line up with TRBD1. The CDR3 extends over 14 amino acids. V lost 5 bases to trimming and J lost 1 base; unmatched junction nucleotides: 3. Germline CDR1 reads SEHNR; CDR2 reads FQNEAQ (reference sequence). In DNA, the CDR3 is TGTGCCAGCAGCCCGGACAGGGAGAACACTGAAGCTTTCTTT. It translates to CASSPDRENTEAFF.

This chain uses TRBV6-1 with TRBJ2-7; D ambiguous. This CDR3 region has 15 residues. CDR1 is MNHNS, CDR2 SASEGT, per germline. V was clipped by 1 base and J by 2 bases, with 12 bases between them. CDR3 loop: CASSEDAGLAYEQYF. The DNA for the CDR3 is TGTGCCAGCAGTGAAGATGCAGGTTTGGCCTACGAGCAGTACTTC.

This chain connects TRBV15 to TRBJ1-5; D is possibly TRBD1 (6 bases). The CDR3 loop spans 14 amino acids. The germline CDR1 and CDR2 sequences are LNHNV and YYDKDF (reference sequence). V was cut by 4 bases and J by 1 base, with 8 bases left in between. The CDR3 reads CATSKDRSNQPQHF. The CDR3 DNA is TGTGCCACCAGCAAAGACAGGAGCAATCAGCCCCAGCATTTT.